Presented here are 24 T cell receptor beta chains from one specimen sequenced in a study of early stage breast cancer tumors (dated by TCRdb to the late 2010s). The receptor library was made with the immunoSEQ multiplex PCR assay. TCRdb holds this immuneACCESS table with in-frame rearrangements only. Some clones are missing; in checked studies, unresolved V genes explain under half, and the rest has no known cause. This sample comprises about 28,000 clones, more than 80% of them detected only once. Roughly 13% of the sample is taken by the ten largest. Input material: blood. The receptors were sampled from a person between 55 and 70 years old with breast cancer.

The CDR3 spells CASSSPGQGSYEQYF. DNA for the CDR3: TGTGCCAGCAGCTCTCCGGGACAGGGCTCCTACGAGCAGTACTTC. This sequence joins TRBV7-6 and TRBJ2-7; 9 nucleotides align to TRBD1. V lost 4 bases, J lost 0 bases, and 4 bases stayed unmatched. The CDR3 spans 15 residues. Germline V CDR1 and CDR2: SGHVS, FNYEAQ.

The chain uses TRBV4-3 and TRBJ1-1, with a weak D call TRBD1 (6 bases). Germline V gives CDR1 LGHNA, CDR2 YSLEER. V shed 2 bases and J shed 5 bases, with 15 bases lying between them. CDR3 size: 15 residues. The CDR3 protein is CASSQLPQGWTEAFF. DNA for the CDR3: TGCGCCAGCAGCCAACTTCCCCAGGGGTGGACTGAAGCTTTCTTT.

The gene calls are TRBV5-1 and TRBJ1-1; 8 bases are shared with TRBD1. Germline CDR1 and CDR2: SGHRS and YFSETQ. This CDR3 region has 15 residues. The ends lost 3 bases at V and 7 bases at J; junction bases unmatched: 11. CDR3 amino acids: CASSSTTGGSDEAFF. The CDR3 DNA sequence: TGCGCCAGCAGCTCTACAACAGGGGGAAGTGATGAAGCTTTCTTT.

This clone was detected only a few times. The CDR3 DNA reads as TGCGCCAGCAGCCAAGATCCCGGGACGGGGGGTGAGCAGTTCTTC. It encodes CASSQDPGTGGEQFF. This chain connects TRBV4-3 to TRBJ2-1; 7 bases line up with TRBD2. With V trimmed by 0 bases and J by 9 bases, 8 bases remained unmatched. The CDR3 spans 15 residues. Germline V gene lookup returns CDR1 LGHNA and CDR2 YSLEER.

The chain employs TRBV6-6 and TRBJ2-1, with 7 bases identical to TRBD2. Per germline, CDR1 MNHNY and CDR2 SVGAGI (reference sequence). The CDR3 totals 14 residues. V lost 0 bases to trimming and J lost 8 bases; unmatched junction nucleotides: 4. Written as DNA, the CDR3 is TGTGCCAGCAGTTACTCCGGCGGGAGCGATGAGCAGTTCTTC. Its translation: CASSYSGGSDEQFF.

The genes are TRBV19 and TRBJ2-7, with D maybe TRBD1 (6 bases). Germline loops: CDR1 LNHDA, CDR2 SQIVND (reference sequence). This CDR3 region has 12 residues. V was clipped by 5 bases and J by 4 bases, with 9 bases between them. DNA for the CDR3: TGTGCCAGTAGTGTTACAGGGTACGAGCAGTACTTC. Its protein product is CASSVTGYEQYF.

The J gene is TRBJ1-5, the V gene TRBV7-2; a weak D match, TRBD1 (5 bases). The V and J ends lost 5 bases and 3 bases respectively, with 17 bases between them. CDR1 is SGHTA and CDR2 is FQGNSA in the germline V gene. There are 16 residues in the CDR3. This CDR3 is CASSAAGLGNNQPQHF. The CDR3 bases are TGTGCCAGCAGCGCGGCAGGGCTGGGGAACAATCAGCCCCAGCATTTT.

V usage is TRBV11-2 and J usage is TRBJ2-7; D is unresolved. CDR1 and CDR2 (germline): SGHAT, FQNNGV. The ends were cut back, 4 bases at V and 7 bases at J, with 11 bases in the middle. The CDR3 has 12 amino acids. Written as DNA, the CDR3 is TGTGCCAGCAGCTCCTGGAACGGGGAGCAGTACTTC. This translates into CASSSWNGEQYF.

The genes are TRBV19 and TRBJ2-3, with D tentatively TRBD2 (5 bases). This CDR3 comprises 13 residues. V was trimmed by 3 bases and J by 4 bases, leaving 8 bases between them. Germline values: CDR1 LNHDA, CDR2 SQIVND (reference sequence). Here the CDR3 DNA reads TGTGCCAGTAGTATTGACGGGGCAGATACGCAGTATTTT. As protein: CASSIDGADTQYF.

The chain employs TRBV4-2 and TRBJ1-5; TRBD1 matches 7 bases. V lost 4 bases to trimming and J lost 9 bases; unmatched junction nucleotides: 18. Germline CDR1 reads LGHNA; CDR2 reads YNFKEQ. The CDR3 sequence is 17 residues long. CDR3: CASSLRTGSTSSRPQHF. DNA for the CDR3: TGTGCCAGCAGCCTAAGGACAGGATCTACCTCATCCCGGCCCCAGCATTTT.

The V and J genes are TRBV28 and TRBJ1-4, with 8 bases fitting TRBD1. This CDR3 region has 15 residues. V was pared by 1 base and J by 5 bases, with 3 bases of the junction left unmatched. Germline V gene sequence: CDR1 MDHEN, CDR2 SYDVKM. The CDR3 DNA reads TGTGCCAGCAGTTTATCTCCAGGGGGCAATGAAAAACTGTTTTTT. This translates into CASSLSPGGNEKLFF.

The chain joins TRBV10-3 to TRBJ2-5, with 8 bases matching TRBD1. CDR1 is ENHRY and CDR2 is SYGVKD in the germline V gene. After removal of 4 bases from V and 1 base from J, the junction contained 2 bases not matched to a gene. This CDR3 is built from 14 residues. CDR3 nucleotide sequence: TGTGCCATCAGTGGCGACAGGGGCCAAGAGACCCAGTACTTC. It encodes CAISGDRGQETQYF.

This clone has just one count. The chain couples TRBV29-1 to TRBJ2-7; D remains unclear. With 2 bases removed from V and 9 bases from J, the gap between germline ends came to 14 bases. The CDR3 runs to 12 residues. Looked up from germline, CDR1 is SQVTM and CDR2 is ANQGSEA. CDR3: CSVERPTQGQYF. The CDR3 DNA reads TGCAGCGTTGAAAGACCGACTCAAGGGCAGTACTTC.

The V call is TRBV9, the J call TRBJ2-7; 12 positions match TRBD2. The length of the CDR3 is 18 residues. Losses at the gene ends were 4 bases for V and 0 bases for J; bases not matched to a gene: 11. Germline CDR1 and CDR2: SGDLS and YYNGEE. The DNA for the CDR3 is TGTGCCAGCAGCCCCTCTAGGCTAGCGGGAGGGGACTCCTACGAGCAGTACTTC. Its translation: CASSPSRLAGGDSYEQYF.

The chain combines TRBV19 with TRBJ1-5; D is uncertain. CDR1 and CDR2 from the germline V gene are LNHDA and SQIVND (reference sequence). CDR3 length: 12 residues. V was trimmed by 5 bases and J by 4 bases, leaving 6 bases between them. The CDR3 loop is CASSLLNQPQHF. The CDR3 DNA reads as TGTGCCAGTAGTTTATTGAATCAGCCCCAGCATTTT.

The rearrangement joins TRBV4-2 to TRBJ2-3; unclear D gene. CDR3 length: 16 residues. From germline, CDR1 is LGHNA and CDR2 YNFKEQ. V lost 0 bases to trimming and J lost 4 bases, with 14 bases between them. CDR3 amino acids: CASSQDSLVMSDTQYF. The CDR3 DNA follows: TGTGCCAGCAGCCAAGATAGTCTAGTTATGTCAGATACGCAGTATTTT.

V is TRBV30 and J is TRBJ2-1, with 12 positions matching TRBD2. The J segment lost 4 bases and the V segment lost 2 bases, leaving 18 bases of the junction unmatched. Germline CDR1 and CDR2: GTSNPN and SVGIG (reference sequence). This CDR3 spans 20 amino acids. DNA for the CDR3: TGTGCCTGGAGTCTTCCCTGGACTAGCGGGGACCTCGAACTTTACAATGAGCAGTTCTTC. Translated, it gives CAWSLPWTSGDLELYNEQFF.

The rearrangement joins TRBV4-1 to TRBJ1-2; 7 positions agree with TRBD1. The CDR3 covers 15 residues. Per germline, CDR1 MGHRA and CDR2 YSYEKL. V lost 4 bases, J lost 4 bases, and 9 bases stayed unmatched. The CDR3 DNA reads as TGCGCCAGCAGCCCAGGGACAGCTACCTCCTATGGCTACACCTTC. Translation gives CASSPGTATSYGYTF.

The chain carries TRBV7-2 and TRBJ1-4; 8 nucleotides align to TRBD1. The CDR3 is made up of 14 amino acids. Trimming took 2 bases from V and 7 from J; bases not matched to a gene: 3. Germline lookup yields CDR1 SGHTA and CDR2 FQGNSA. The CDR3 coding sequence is TGTGCCAGCAGCTTACAGGGGGCAAGTGAAAAACTGTTTTTT. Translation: CASSLQGASEKLFF.

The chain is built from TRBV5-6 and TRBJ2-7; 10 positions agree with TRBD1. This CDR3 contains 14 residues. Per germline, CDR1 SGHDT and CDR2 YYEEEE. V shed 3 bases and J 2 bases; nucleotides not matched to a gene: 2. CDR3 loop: CASSWDRGPYEQYF. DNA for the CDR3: TGTGCCAGCAGCTGGGACAGGGGACCCTACGAGCAGTACTTC. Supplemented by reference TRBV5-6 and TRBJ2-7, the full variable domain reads DAGVTQSPTHLIKTRGQQVTLRCSPKSGHDTVSWYQQALGQGPQFIFQYYEEEERQRGNFPDRFSGHQFPNYSSELNVNALLLGDSALYLCASSWDRGPYEQYFGPGTRLTVT.

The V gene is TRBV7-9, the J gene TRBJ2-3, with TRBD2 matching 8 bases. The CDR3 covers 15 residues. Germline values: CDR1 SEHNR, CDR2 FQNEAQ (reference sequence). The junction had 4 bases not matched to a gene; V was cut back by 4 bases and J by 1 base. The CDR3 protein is CASSSPGLGTDTQYF. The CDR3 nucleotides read TGTGCCAGCAGCTCCCCGGGACTAGGCACAGATACGCAGTATTTT.

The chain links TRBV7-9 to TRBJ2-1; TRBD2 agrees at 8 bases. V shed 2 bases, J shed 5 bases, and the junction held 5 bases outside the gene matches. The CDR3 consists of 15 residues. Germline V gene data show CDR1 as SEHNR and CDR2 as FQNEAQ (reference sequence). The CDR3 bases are TGTGCCAGCAGCTTATTAGCGGGAAGAGACAATGAGCAGTTCTTC. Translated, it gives CASSLLAGRDNEQFF.

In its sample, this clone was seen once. CDR3 coding DNA: TGTGCCAGCAGCGCCCGGGCCGCCCGGGGAGAGACCCAGTACTTC. Translated, it gives CASSARAARGETQYF. V usage is TRBV2 and J usage is TRBJ2-5; a weak D match, TRBD2 (5 bases). This CDR3 contains 15 residues. V was cut by 6 bases and J by 4 bases, with 18 bases left in between. The germline CDR1 and CDR2 sequences are SNHLY and FYNNEI.

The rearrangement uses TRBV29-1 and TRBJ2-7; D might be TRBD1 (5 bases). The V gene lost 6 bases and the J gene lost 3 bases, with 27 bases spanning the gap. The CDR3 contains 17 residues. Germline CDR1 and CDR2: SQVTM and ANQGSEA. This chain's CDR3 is CSVGREKQLSRYYEQYF. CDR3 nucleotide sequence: TGCAGCGTGGGGCGAGAGAAACAGCTCTCAAGGTACTACGAGCAGTACTTC.